This T cell receptor (beta chain) was captured by sequencing in a study of cytomegalovirus exposure and HLA in healthy donors. CDR1 SGHVS and CDR2 FQNEAQ come from the germline V gene. This CDR3 spans 16 amino acids. Trimming cost V 4 bases and J 0 bases; bases outside gene matches: 5. The study ran its PCR with 60 Vbeta and 13 Jbeta primers. The assay was immunoSEQ multiplex PCR, and TCRdb's table has in-frame clones only and misses some. This table holds roughly 160,000 clones, approximately 71% found once. The V call is TRBV7-8, the J call TRBJ2-2, with 7 bases matching TRBD2. The sequence was collected from a middle-aged woman in good health and CMV-seropositive. The sample was PBMCs. CDR3 protein: CASSSRAGTNTGELFF. The CDR3 DNA follows: TGTGCCAGCAGCTCCCGAGCGGGGACGAACACCGGGGAGCTGTTTTTT.